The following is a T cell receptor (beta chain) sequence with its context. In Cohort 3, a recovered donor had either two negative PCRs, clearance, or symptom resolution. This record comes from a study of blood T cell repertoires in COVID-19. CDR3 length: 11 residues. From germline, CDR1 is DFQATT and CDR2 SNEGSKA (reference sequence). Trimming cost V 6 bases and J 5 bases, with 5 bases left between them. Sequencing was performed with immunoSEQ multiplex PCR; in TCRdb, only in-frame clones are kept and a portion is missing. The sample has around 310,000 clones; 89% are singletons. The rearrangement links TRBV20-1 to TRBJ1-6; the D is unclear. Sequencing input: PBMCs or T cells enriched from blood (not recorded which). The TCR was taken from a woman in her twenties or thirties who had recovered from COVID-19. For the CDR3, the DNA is TGCAGTGCCGAGGATAATTCACCCCTCCACTTT. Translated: CSAEDNSPLHF.